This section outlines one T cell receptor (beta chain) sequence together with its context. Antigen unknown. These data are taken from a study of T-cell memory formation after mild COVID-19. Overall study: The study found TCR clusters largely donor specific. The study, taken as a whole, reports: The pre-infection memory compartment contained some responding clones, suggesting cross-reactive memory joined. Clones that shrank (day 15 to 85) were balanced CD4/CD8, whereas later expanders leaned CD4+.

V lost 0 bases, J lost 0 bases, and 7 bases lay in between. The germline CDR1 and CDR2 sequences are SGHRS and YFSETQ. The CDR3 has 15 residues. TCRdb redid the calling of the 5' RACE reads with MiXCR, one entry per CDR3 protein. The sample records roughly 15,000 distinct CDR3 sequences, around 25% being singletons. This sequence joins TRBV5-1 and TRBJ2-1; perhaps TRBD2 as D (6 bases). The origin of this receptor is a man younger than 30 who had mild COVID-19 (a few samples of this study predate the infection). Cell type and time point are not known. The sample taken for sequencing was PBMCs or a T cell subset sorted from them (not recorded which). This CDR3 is CASSLEGGSYNEQFF. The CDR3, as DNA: TGCGCCAGCAGCTTGGAGGGAGGCTCCTACAATGAGCAGTTCTTC. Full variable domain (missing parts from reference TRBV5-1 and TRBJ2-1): KAGVTQTPRYLIKTRGQQVTLSCSPISGHRSVSWYQQTPGQGLQFLFEYFSETQRNKGNFPGRFSGRQFSNSRSEMNVSTLELGDSALYLCASSLEGGSYNEQFFGPGTRLTVL.